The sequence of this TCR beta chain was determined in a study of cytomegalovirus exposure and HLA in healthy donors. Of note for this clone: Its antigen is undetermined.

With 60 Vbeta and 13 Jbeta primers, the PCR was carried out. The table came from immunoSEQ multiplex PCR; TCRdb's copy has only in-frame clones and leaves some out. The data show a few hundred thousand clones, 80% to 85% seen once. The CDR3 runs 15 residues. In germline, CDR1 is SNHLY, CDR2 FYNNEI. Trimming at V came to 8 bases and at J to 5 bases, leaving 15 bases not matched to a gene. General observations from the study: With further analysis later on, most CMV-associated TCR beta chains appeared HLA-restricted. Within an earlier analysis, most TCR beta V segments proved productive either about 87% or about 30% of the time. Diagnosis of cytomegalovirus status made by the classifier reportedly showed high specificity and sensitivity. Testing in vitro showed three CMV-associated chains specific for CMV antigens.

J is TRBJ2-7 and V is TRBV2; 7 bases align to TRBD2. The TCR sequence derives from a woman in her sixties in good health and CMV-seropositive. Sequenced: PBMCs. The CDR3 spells CASQGLGLSSNEQYF. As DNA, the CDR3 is TGTGCCAGCCAGGGTTTGGGACTATCCTCTAACGAGCAGTACTTC.